This T cell receptor (beta chain) was identified during a study of patients and donors after allogeneic stem cell transplantation. Using its own MiXCR run on the RT-PCR reads, TCRdb lists one record per CDR3 protein. The sample holds about a million distinct CDR3 sequences; about a sixth are singletons and the top ten take roughly 6%. Germline CDR1 and CDR2: MNHEY and SVGEGT. V was pared by 6 bases and J by 1 base, with 12 bases between. CDR3 length: 14 residues. This clonotype was sampled from a human donor who was either an allogeneic HSCT recipient or a stem cell or donor lymphocyte infusion donor (not recorded which). It is not recorded whose cells these are; they may come from a transplant donor. This sequence joins TRBV6-2 or TRBV6-3 and TRBJ1-1; tentatively, D is TRBD1 (6 bases). Sequenced sample: blood, either unsorted or a sorted T cell fraction (not recorded which). The CDR3 DNA follows: TGTGCCAGCAGGGCAGGGGCCCCGAACACTGAAGCTTTCTTT. As protein: CASRAGAPNTEAFF.